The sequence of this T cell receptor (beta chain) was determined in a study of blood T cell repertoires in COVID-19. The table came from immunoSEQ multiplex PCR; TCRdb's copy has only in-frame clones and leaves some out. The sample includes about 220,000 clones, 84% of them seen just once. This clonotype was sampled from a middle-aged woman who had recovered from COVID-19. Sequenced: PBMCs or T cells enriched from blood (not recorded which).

In nucleotides, the CDR3 is TGTGCCACCAGCAGGGGTGGTGGTGGCTACACCTTC. Its protein product is CATSRGGGGYTF. The gene calls are TRBV24-1 and TRBJ1-2; D may be TRBD1 (6 bases). Germline V gene data show CDR1 as KGHDR and CDR2 as SFDVKD. The CDR3 sequence is 12 residues long. Trimming cost V 7 bases and J 7 bases, with 12 bases left between them.